Listed below are T cell receptor beta chains from one sample, sequenced in a study of post-analysis software for immune sequencing data. TCRdb reprocessed the PCR reads with MiXCR, giving one entry per CDR3 protein. This sample has 150,000 to 200,000 distinct CDR3 sequences, with around 34% found just once. Sample: blood, taken after autologous hematopoietic stem cell transplantation. The receptors originated from a girl between 10 and 17 years old with multiple sclerosis. The CDR3 runs from the conserved cysteine through the conserved F or W. D genes are given only for firm matches. Clone size is given for some rows only: seen once, a few or many times, or a class if the clone is expanded.

CDR3 protein	CDR3 DNA	D gene	clone size	V gene	J gene
CASSCRVIYEQYF	TGCGCCAGCAGTTGCAGGGTTATCTACGAGCAGTACTTC	-	-	TRBV5-1	TRBJ2-7
CASSPEGYRYQETQYF	TGTGCCAGCAGTCCAGAGGGCTACCGGTACCAAGAGACCCAGTACTTC	-	few	TRBV28	TRBJ2-5
CASSEDGVYNEQFF	TGTGCCAGCAGTGAAGACGGGGTCTACAATGAGCAGTTCTTC	-	-	TRBV2	TRBJ2-1
CSASILAGSADTQYF	TGCAGTGCTAGCATACTAGCGGGAAGCGCAGATACGCAGTATTTT	TRBD2	few	TRBV20-1	TRBJ2-3
CASSRGQGDYNEQFF	TGTGCCAGCAGCCGGGGACAGGGGGACTACAATGAGCAGTTCTTC	TRBD1	many	TRBV7-2	TRBJ2-1
CASSPTGEVETQYF	TGTGCCAGCAGTCCGACAGGGGAAGTGGAGACCCAGTACTTC	TRBD1	-	TRBV27	TRBJ2-5
CSASRARLLAGKHYEQYF	TGCAGTGCTAGTAGGGCCCGTCTACTAGCGGGTAAGCACTACGAGCAGTACTTC	TRBD2	-	TRBV20-1	TRBJ2-7
CASSLWTGGNTEAFF	TGTGCCAGCAGTTTATGGACAGGGGGGAACACTGAAGCTTTCTTT	TRBD1	many	TRBV28	TRBJ1-1
CSAPDGARDTQYF	TGCAGTGCCCCGGATGGGGCCCGGGATACGCAGTATTTT	-	-	TRBV20-1	TRBJ2-3
CSAQRSTGGQEYF	TGCAGTGCCCAAAGATCGACAGGGGGTCAGGAGTACTTC	TRBD1	-	TRBV20-1	TRBJ2-5
CASSLVSGEETQYF	TGCGCCAGCAGCTTGGTTTCAGGGGAAGAGACCCAGTACTTC	-	-	TRBV5-1	TRBJ2-5
CSATTGSYEQYF	TGCAGTGCTACGACGGGATCCTACGAGCAGTACTTC	-	-	TRBV20-1	TRBJ2-7
CATSASEGTSDETQYF	TGTGCCACCAGTGCCTCAGAAGGGACTTCCGACGAGACCCAGTACTTC	-	-	TRBV24-1	TRBJ2-5
CASSWYATGDYEQFF	TGTGCCAGCAGCTGGTACGCGACGGGGGACTATGAGCAGTTCTTC	-	-	TRBV7-9	TRBJ2-1
CSAPIGQGETQYF	TGCAGCGCCCCTATTGGACAGGGAGAGACCCAGTACTTC	TRBD1	many	TRBV29-1	TRBJ2-5
CASSQKTFYGYTF	TGTGCCAGCAGCCAGAAAACGTTCTATGGCTACACCTTC	-	few	TRBV14	TRBJ1-2
CASSQVHSRQETQYF	TGTGCCAGCAGCCAAGTGCACAGTCGGCAAGAGACCCAGTACTTC	-	many	TRBV3-1	TRBJ2-5
CASSPGLAGVSEQFF	TGCGCCAGCAGCCCGGGACTAGCGGGAGTCAGTGAGCAGTTCTTC	TRBD2	few	TRBV5-1	TRBJ2-1
CASSLTYRGRGYTF	TGCGCCAGCAGCTTGACCTACAGGGGGAGAGGCTACACCTTC	TRBD1	once	TRBV5-1	TRBJ1-2
CASSPGLAGGRAKNIQYF	TGTGCCAGCAGCCCGGGACTAGCGGGAGGGCGGGCCAAAAACATTCAGTACTTC	TRBD2	-	TRBV7-2	TRBJ2-4
CASGSPGTSGRVAKNIQYF	TGTGCCAGCGGATCACCCGGGACTAGCGGGAGAGTAGCCAAAAACATTCAGTACTTC	TRBD2	few	TRBV2	TRBJ2-4
CASSPGLSQDTQYF	TGCGCCAGCAGCCCGGGACTTTCACAAGATACGCAGTATTTT	-	-	TRBV10-1	TRBJ2-3
CSASIGRGGGNTIYF	TGCAGTGCTAGCATCGGCAGGGGAGGAGGAAACACCATATATTTT	-	-	TRBV20-1	TRBJ1-3
CASSESGGSDTQYF	TGTGCCAGCAGTGAGAGCGGGGGTTCAGATACGCAGTATTTT	TRBD2	-	TRBV6-4	TRBJ2-3
CSARDPLPTSGMAETQYF	TGCAGTGCTAGAGATCCGTTACCGACTAGCGGGATGGCGGAGACCCAGTACTTC	TRBD2	-	TRBV20-1	TRBJ2-5
CSARGPGTISSPLHF	TGCAGTGCTAGAGGCCCCGGGACGATAAGTTCACCCCTCCACTTT	-	few	TRBV20-1	TRBJ1-6
CASSQGLDKNIQYF	TGCGCCAGCAGCCAAGGACTAGACAAAAACATTCAGTACTTC	-	-	TRBV4-1	TRBJ2-4
CSADVFGGARETQFF	TGCAGTGCTGACGTTTTCGGGGGGGCCCGGGAGACCCAGTTCTTC	TRBD2	-	TRBV20-1	TRBJ2-1
CASSPGAGQETQYF	TGTGCCAGCAGCCCCGGGGCCGGCCAAGAGACCCAGTACTTC	-	-	TRBV7-2	TRBJ2-5
CASSLGTCNEQFF	TGTGCCAGCAGTTTAGGTACTTGCAATGAGCAGTTCTTT	-	-	TRBV27	TRBJ2-1
CASSGPGHETQYF	TGTGCCAGCAGTGGTCCAGGGCACGAGACCCAGTACTTC	-	few	TRBV6-1	TRBJ2-5
CASSFLGLAGGPFRDTQYF	TGTGCCAGCAGTTTTTTAGGGCTAGCGGGAGGACCGTTCAGAGATACGCAGTATTTT	TRBD2	-	TRBV27	TRBJ2-3
CASTTSGTSTDTQYF	TGTGCCAGCACTACTAGCGGGACCAGCACAGATACGCAGTATTTT	TRBD2	-	TRBV12-3/TRBV12-4	TRBJ2-3
CASSENYQQETQYF	TGTGCCAGCAGTGAAAACTATCAACAAGAGACCCAGTACTTC	-	-	TRBV2	TRBJ2-5
CSVTLGGLVIEQYF	TGCAGCGTTACCTTGGGCGGCCTAGTAATCGAGCAGTACTTC	-	-	TRBV29-1	TRBJ2-7
CASSPDSDSYGQYF	TGTGCCAGCAGCCCAGACAGCGACTCGTACGGGCAGTACTTC	-	-	TRBV6-5	TRBJ2-5
CSVGGEWTYGYTF	TGCAGCGTTGGGGGGGAATGGACCTATGGCTACACCTTC	-	few	TRBV29-1	TRBJ1-2
CASSHDKRGGNIQYF	TGTGCCAGCAGCCACGATAAACGCGGGGGAAACATTCAGTACTTC	TRBD2	few	TRBV3-1	TRBJ2-4
CSVATSGETQYF	TGCAGCGTTGCGACTAGCGGAGAGACCCAGTACTTC	TRBD2	-	TRBV29-1	TRBJ2-5
CASSLGTVVYEQYF	TGCGCCAGCAGCTTAGGGACAGTGGTGTACGAGCAGTACTTC	TRBD1	few	TRBV5-1	TRBJ2-7
CASRPPYVDEQFF	TGTGCCAGCAGACCCCCCTACGTGGATGAGCAGTTCTTC	-	-	TRBV12-3/TRBV12-4	TRBJ2-1